This T cell receptor beta chain was identified during a study of blood T cell repertoires in COVID-19. The protocol was immunoSEQ multiplex PCR, while the TCRdb copy is restricted to in-frame clones and leaves out a portion. Of about 400,000 clones in the sample, nearly 90% were seen once. This clone showed up just once. The V gene end was trimmed by 4 bases and the J gene end by 7 bases; junction bases not matched to a gene: 6. Germline V gene lookup returns CDR1 KGHSH and CDR2 LQKENI. The CDR3 is made up of 16 amino acids. The clonotype originates from a middle-aged woman with acute COVID-19. The sample comprised PBMCs or T cells enriched from blood (not recorded which). This chain joins TRBV18 and TRBJ1-6; TRBD1 matches at 11 bases. The CDR3 loop is CASSRGQGAGNSPLHF. CDR3 in DNA: TGTGCCAGCTCACGCGGACAGGGGGCAGGGAATTCACCCCTCCACTTT. Full variable domain (outside the CDR3, taken from reference TRBV18 and TRBJ1-6): NAGVMQNPRHLVRRRGQEARLRCSPMKGHSHVYWYRQLPEEGLKFMVYLQKENIIDESGMPKERFSAEFPKEGPSILRIQQVVRGDSAAYFCASSRGQGAGNSPLHFGNGTRLTVT.